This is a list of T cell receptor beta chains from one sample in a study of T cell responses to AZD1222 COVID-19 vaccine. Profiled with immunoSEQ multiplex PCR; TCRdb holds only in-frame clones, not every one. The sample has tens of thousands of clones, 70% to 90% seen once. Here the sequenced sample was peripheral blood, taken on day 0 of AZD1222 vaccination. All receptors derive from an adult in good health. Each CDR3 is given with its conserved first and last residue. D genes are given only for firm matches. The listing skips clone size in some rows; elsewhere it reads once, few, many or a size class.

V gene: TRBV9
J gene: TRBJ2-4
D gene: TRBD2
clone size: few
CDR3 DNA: TGTGCCAGCAGCGTAGGTACTAGCGGGAGGCGTCGGCAAAACATTCAGTACTTC
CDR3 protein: CASSVGTSGRRRQNIQYF

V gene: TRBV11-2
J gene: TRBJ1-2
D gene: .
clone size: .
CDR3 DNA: TGTGCCAGCAGCTTAGCGGAAGGGGTCGGCTACACCTTC
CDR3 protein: CASSLAEGVGYTF

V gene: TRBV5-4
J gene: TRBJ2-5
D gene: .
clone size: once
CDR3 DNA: TGTGCCAGCAGCCAGGAGGCGCGTGCGCAACAAGAGACCCAGTACTTC
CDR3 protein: CASSQEARAQQETQYF

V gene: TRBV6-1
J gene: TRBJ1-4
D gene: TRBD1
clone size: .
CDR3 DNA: TGTGCCAGCAGTGAAGGGGACAGACATGAAAAACTGTTTTTT
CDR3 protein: CASSEGDRHEKLFF

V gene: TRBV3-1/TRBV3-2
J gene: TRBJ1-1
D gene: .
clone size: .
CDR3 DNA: TGTGCCAGCAGCCAAGTTGGTACTAACACTGAAGCTTTCTTT
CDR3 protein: CASSQVGTNTEAFF

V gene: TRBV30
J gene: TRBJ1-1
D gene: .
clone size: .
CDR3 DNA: TGTGCCTGGAGGGTCAGGGGAATGGGCACTGAAGCTTTCTTT
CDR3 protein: CAWRVRGMGTEAFF

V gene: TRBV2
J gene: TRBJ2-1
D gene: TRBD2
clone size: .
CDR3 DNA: TGTGCCAGCAGTGAAGCGGCTAGCGGGGGGTGGGGTGAGCAGTTCTTC
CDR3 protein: CASSEAASGGWGEQFF

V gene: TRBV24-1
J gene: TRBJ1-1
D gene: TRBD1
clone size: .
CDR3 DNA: TGTGCCACCAGTGATCAACGACAGGGGGCGCTCACTGAAGCTTTCTTT
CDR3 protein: CATSDQRQGALTEAFF

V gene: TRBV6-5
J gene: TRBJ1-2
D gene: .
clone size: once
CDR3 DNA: TGTGCCAGCAGTTACACCCCGGAGGCCCCCTATGGCTACACCTTC
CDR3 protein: CASSYTPEAPYGYTF

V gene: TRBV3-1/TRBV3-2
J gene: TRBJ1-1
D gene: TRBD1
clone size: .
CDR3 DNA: TGTGCCAGCAGCCAAACAGGGGGAAGGGGGAGCACTGAAGCTTTCTTT
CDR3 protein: CASSQTGGRGSTEAFF

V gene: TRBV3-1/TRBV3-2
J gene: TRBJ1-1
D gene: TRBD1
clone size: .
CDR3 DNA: TGTGCCAGCAGAGCCCCGGGACAGGTTACTGAAGCTTTCTTT
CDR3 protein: CASRAPGQVTEAFF

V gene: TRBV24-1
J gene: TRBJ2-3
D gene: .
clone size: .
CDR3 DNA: TGTGCCACCAGTCCGGCGGGGCCGTCAGATACGCAGTATTTT
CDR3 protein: CATSPAGPSDTQYF

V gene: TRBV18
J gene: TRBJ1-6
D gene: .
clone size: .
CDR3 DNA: TGTGCCAGCTCACCACAGGGTGTCTCCTATAATTCACCCCTCCACTTT
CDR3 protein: CASSPQGVSYNSPLHF

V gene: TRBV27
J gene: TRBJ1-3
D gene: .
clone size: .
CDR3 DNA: TGTGCCAGCAGTTTATTTGGGGGTCTGAGAAACACCATATATTTT
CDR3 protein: CASSLFGGLRNTIYF

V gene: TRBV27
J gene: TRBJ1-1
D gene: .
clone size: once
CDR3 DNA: TGTGCCAGCAGTTCCCTTACAGGGAATGAAGCTTTCTTT
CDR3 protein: CASSSLTGNEAFF

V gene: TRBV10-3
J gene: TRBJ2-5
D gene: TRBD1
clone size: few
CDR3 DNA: TGTGCCATCAGTCCCCGCCCGGGACAGGGGGACCAAGAGACCCAGTACTTC
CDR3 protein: CAISPRPGQGDQETQYF

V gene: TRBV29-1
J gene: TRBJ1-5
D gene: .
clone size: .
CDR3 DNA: TGCAGCGTTGATTCCAGGATCAATCAGCCCCAGCATTTT
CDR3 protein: CSVDSRINQPQHF

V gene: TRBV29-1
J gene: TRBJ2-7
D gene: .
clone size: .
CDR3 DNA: TGCAGCGCCCCTTGGCCCGTCTACGAGCAGTACTTC
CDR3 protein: CSAPWPVYEQYF

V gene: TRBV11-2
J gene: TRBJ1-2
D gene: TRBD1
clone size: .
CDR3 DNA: TGTGCCAGCAGCTTGGGACAGTCATATGGCTACACCTTC
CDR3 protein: CASSLGQSYGYTF

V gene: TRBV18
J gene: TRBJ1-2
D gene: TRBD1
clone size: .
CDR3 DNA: TGTGCCAGCTCACCCCCACAGGGGCCTGACTATGGCTACACCTTC
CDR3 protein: CASSPPQGPDYGYTF

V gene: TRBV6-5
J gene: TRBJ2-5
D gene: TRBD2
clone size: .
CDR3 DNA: TGTGCCAGCAGCCAGATGGGGGGGCAAGAGACCCAGTACTTC
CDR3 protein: CASSQMGGQETQYF

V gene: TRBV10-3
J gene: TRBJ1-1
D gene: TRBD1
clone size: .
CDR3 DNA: TGTGCCATCAGAACCGGGACAGGGGCTGTTCAGGCTTTCTTT
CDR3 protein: CAIRTGTGAVQAFF

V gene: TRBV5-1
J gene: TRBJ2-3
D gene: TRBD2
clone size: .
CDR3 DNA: TGCGCCAGCAGCTTGGCTACGGGAGGGGGCACAGATACGCAGTATTTT
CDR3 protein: CASSLATGGGTDTQYF

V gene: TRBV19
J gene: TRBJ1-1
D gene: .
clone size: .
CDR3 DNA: TGTGCCAGTAGTATACAAGGAGGACCAACTGAAGCTTTCTTT
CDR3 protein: CASSIQGGPTEAFF

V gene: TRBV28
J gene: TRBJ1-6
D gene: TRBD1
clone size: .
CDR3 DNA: TGTGCCAGCAGGAGACAGGGACATAATTCACCCCTCCACTTT
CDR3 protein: CASRRQGHNSPLHF

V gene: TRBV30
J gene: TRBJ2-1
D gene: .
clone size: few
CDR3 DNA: TGTGCCTGGAGTCCTATTCGGGACGAGCAGTTCTTC
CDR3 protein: CAWSPIRDEQFF

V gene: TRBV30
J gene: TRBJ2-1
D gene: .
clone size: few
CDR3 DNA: TGTGCCTGGAGTTCCACCGTTAATGAGCAGTTCTTC
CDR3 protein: CAWSSTVNEQFF

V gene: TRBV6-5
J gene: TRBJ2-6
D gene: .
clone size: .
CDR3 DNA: TGTGCCAGCAAGTGGGGGCCTGGGGCCAACGTCCTGACTTTC
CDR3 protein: CASKWGPGANVLTF

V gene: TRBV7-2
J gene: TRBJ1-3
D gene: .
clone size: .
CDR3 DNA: TGTGCCACCGGACAGTACTCTGGAAACACCATATATTTT
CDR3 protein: CATGQYSGNTIYF

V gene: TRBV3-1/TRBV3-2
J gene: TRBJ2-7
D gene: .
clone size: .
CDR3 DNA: TGTGCCAGCACCTCCCGAGGGGGTGCCGAGCAGTACTTC
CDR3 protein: CASTSRGGAEQYF

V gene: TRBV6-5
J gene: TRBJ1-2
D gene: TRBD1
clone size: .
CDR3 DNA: TGTGCCAGCAGAACTTCTAAGACAGGGAACTATGGCTACACCTTC
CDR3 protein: CASRTSKTGNYGYTF

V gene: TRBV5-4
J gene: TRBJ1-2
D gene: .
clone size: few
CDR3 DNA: TGTGCCAGCAGCTTGGGGTTGGCAGGTCGTGGCTACACCTTC
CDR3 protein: CASSLGLAGRGYTF

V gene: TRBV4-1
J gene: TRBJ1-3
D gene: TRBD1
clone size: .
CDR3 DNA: TGCGCCAGCAGCCAAGCACAGGGGGGAAACACCATATATTTT
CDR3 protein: CASSQAQGGNTIYF

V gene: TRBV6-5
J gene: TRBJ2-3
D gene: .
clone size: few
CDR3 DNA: TGTGCCAGCAGTTACAAGGGCAGGGCAGGCACAGATACGCAGTATTTT
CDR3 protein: CASSYKGRAGTDTQYF

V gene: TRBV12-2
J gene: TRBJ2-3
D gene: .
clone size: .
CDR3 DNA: TGTGCAAGTCGCTTAGACGGGACTAGCTGGGGAGATACGCAGTATTTT
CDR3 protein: CASRLDGTSWGDTQYF

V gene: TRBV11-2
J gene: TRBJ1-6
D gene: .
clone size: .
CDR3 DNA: TGTGCCAGCAGAACCAGTCAGGGGAGTAATTCACCCCTCCACTTT
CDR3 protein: CASRTSQGSNSPLHF

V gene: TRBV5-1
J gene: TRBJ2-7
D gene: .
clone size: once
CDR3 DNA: TGCGCCAGCAGCTTGAGTTCAGGGCCTCGGTACGAGCAGTACTTC
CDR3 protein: CASSLSSGPRYEQYF

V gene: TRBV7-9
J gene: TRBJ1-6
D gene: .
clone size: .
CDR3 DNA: TGTGCCAGCAGCTTAGAGATCGGCAATTCACCCCTCCACTTT
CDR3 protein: CASSLEIGNSPLHF

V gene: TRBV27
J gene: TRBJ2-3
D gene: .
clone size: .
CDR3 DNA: TGTGCCAGCAGTGTCGGGGGACCCCCCACAGATACGCAGTATTTT
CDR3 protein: CASSVGGPPTDTQYF

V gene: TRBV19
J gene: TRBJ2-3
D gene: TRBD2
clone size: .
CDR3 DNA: TGTGCCAGTAGTATAGGGCCCAGCGGGGGTTTCACAGATACGCAGTATTTT
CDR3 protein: CASSIGPSGGFTDTQYF

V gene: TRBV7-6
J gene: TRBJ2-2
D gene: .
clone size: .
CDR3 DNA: TGTGCCAGCAGCTTAGGTCCGAGTGGCACCGGGGAGCTGTTTTTT
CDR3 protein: CASSLGPSGTGELFF

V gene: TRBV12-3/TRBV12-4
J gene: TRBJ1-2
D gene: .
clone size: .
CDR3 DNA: TGTGCCAGCAGCCCCGACAGCTGGTATGGCTACACCTTC
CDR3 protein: CASSPDSWYGYTF

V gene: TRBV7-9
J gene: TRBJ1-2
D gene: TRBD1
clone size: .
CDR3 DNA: TGTGCCAGCAGCCCCGCCCGGGACAGGGAAGTTGTAAACTATGGCTACACCTTC
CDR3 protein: CASSPARDREVVNYGYTF

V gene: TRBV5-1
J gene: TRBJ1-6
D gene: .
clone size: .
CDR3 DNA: TGCGCCAGCAGCTTGGACAGTGGGAATTCACCCCTCCACTTT
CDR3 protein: CASSLDSGNSPLHF

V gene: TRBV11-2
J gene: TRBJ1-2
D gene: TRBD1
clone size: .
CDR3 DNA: TGTGCCAGCAGCCAAGGGGGACAGGGGTATCTAGGCTATGGCTACACCTTC
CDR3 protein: CASSQGGQGYLGYGYTF

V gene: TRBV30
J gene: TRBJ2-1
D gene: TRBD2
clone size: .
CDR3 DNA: TGTGCCTGCCCCGGGAGTAGCGGGAGAGTCTATGAGCAGTTCTTC
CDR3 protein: CACPGSSGRVYEQFF

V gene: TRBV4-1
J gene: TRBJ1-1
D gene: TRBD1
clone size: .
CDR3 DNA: TGCGCCAGCAGCTGGGACAGGCTGTACACTGAAGCTTTCTTT
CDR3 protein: CASSWDRLYTEAFF